Sequencing of this TCR beta chain was carried out in a study of CD8+ T cells in alopecia areata. Study at large: The duration of tofacitinib was 6 to 18 months, with 6 months off drug afterward.

It was cDNA, reverse transcribed from extracted RNA, that served as the sequencing template. This table comes from immunoSEQ multiplex PCR, and its TCRdb copy is limited to in-frame clones, with some not included. The sample lists roughly 150,000 clones; over 80% were seen once. V lost 5 bases and J lost 3; bases outside the gene matches: 3. The CDR3 covers 13 residues. Germline CDR1 reads SEHNR; CDR2 reads FQNEAQ (reference sequence). This receptor was identified in a human donor with alopecia areata. The J gene is TRBJ2-7, the V gene TRBV7-9, with 8 bases aligning to TRBD2. Specimen: CD8+ T cells sorted from blood, collected at week 0. CDR3 in DNA: TGTGCCAGCAGCGGGACTAGTCACTACGAGCAGTACTTC. This codes for CASSGTSHYEQYF. Filled out from reference TRBV7-9 and TRBJ2-7, the complete variable domain reads DTGVSQNPRHKITKRGQNVTFRCDPISEHNRLYWYRQTLGQGPEFLTYFQNEAQLEKSRLLSDRFSAERPKGSFSTLEIQRTEQGDSAMYLCASSGTSHYEQYFGPGTRLTVT.